The 17 T cell receptor beta chains given below trace back to one sample, sequenced in a study of Ad26.COV2.S vaccination and SARS-CoV-2 variants. The data were produced by immunoSEQ multiplex PCR, yet TCRdb's version contains in-frame clones alone and is incomplete. Of around 300,000 clones listed, about 87% were seen once; the top ten hold around 6.6%. Treatment of the sample: roughly 18 received Ad26.COV2.S at low or high dose, single or two shots; roughly five received placebo; per-sample allocation not given. Day 63 following the first vaccine or placebo injection was when the samples were taken. The sample in question was peripheral blood, obtained in a trial of Ad26.COV2.S vaccine versus placebo. The receptors originated from a person between 18 and 65 years old who received the Ad26.COV2.S COVID-19 vaccine or a placebo.

This clone has only one observation. The rearrangement joins TRBV10-3 to TRBJ2-3, with 7 bases aligning to TRBD1. The germline V gene has CDR1 ENHRY and CDR2 SYGVKD. CDR3 size: 12 residues. J gave up 1 base and V 11 bases, and 3 bases lay outside the gene matches. Here the CDR3 DNA reads TGTGCCGCGACAGGGCGCACAGATACGCAGTATTTT. It is translated as CAATGRTDTQYF.

V usage is TRBV7-9 and J usage is TRBJ2-6; D may be TRBD1 (6 bases). The germline V and J ends were trimmed by 4 bases and 2 bases, with 9 bases remaining between them. Germline lookup yields CDR1 SEHNR and CDR2 FQNEAQ (reference sequence). This CDR3 region has 15 residues. The chain's CDR3 is CASSSTGTGANVLTF. CDR3 sequence (DNA): TGTGCCAGCAGCTCGACAGGTACTGGGGCCAACGTCCTGACTTTC.

The chain recombines TRBV9 with TRBJ1-2, with D possibly TRBD1 on 6 matching bases. V lost 2 bases to trimming and J lost 4 bases, with 15 bases between them. CDR3 length: 15 residues. Germline CDR1 SGDLS, CDR2 YYNGEE. Here the CDR3 reads CASSVYGDKPYGYTF. As DNA, the CDR3 is TGTGCCAGCAGCGTTTACGGGGACAAACCCTATGGCTACACCTTC.

This chain links TRBV4-3 with TRBJ1-2; D ambiguous. Germline assignment: CDR1 LGHNA and CDR2 YSLEER. The CDR3 has 13 amino acids. V lost 5 bases, J lost 7 bases, and 14 bases lay in between. As DNA, the CDR3 is TGCGCCAGCAGCTTTGAGGGTACAGCTGGCTACACCTTC. Translation: CASSFEGTAGYTF.

V and J are TRBV6-5 and TRBJ2-7; 12 nucleotides agree with TRBD1. The germline V gene has CDR1 MNHEY and CDR2 SVGAGI. The CDR3 sequence is 15 residues long. V lost 6 bases, J lost 7 bases, and 10 bases stayed unmatched. CDR3: CASSPPGQGAREQYF. Written as DNA, the CDR3 is TGTGCCAGCAGCCCGCCGGGACAGGGGGCGCGGGAGCAGTACTTC.

The chain joins TRBV5-1 to TRBJ2-1; the match to TRBD2 covers 11 bases. V lost 4 bases, J lost 4 bases, and 7 bases stayed unmatched. The V gene's germline CDR1 is SGHRS and CDR2 YFSETQ. The CDR3 length is 16 residues. The CDR3 bases are TGCGCCAGCAGCGTCATAGCGGGGGGGCCATACAATGAGCAGTTCTTC. This codes for CASSVIAGGPYNEQFF.

The J gene is TRBJ2-7, the V gene TRBV30; no firm D call. The CDR3 consists of 12 residues. Between the trimmed V and J ends, which lost 3 bases and 3 bases, there was a span of 9 bases. CDR1 is GTSNPN, CDR2 SVGIG, per germline (reference sequence). The CDR3 region is CAWSPFHYEQYF. The DNA of the CDR3 is TGTGCCTGGAGCCCCTTCCACTACGAGCAGTACTTC.

This chain uses TRBV4-3 with TRBJ2-5, with 11 positions matching TRBD1. J was trimmed by 5 bases and V by 4 bases; bases with no gene match: 6. CDR3 length: 15 amino acids. The germline V gene encodes CDR1 LGHNA and CDR2 YSLEER. The CDR3 protein is CASSPRTGGVETQYF. CDR3 sequence (DNA): TGCGCCAGCAGCCCCCGGACAGGGGGCGTGGAGACCCAGTACTTC.

This chain links TRBV15 with TRBJ2-2; a weak D match, TRBD1 (6 bases). Germline CDR1 LNHNV, CDR2 YYDKDF (reference sequence). This CDR3 region has 14 residues. V lost 3 bases and J lost 10, with 15 bases in between. CDR3 region: CATSSSPGGEELFF. DNA of the CDR3: TGTGCCACCAGCAGCTCCCCTGGGGGCGAGGAGCTGTTTTTT.

With respect to this clone: A read error may produce the germline difference seen at one junction end. The rearrangement uses TRBV28 and TRBJ2-1, with TRBD1 as a possible D gene (6 bases). From germline, CDR1 is MDHEN and CDR2 SYDVKM. This CDR3 spans 14 amino acids. In nucleotides, the CDR3 is TGTGCCAGCCATGAACAGGGAATACCCAATAAGCAGTTCTTC. Encoded protein: CASHEQGIPNKQFF.

J is TRBJ1-2 and V is TRBV14; D remains ambiguous. The CDR3 contains 16 residues. Germline values: CDR1 SGHDN, CDR2 FVKESK. V shed 1 base and J shed 5 bases, with 17 bases lying between them. CDR3 sequence reads: CASSQAGVRAIYGYTF. As DNA, the CDR3 is TGTGCCAGCAGCCAAGCTGGTGTGAGGGCGATTTATGGCTACACCTTC. The variable domain in full, completed from reference TRBV14 and TRBJ1-2, reads EAGVTQFPSHSVIEKGQTVTLRCDPISGHDNLYWYRRVMGKEIKFLLHFVKESKQDESGMPNNRFLAERTGGTYSTLKVQPAELEDSGVYFCASSQAGVRAIYGYTFGSGTRLTVV.

In its sample, this clone was seen once. The chain combines TRBV2 with TRBJ2-6; D is unresolved. This CDR3 contains 14 residues. Germline V CDR1 and CDR2: SNHLY, FYNNEI. V lost 7 bases and J 0 bases, leaving 7 bases between the germline ends. For the CDR3, the DNA is TGTGCCAGCATGGCTCTCTCTGGGGCCAACGTCCTGACTTTC. It encodes CASMALSGANVLTF.

The chain combines TRBV5-1 with TRBJ2-7, with D unresolved. The CDR3 spans 15 residues. Germline assignment: CDR1 SGHRS and CDR2 YFSETQ. Trimming pared 0 bases from V and 5 bases from J, leaving 15 bases between. The CDR3: CASSLALDVPDEQYF. The CDR3, as DNA: TGCGCCAGCAGCTTGGCCCTGGACGTTCCGGACGAGCAGTACTTC.

This clone was recorded once. Other DNA variants within this sample encode the same CDR3. This sequence joins TRBV7-9 and TRBJ1-2; D ambiguous. Germline V CDR1 and CDR2: SEHNR, FQNEAQ (reference sequence). The CDR3 runs to 13 residues. The V and J ends lost 1 base and 5 bases respectively, with 8 bases between them. CDR3 in DNA: TGTGCCAGCAGCTTAGTCGCGGGTTATGGCTACACCTTC. Its protein is CASSLVAGYGYTF. The variable domain in full, completed from reference TRBV7-9 and TRBJ1-2, reads DTGVSQNPRHKITKRGQNVTFRCDPISEHNRLYWYRQTLGQGPEFLTYFQNEAQLEKSRLLSDRFSAERPKGSFSTLEIQRTEQGDSAMYLCASSLVAGYGYTFGSGTRLTVV.

This clone was counted between two and nine times. This rearrangement joins TRBV5-6 to TRBJ2-7, with no clear D. The CDR3 consists of 15 residues. The germline CDR1 and CDR2 sequences are SGHDT and YYEEEE. Trimming stripped 0 bases from V and 4 bases from J, with 14 bases between. CDR3 sequence reads: CASSLGPAATYEQYF. For the CDR3, the DNA is TGTGCCAGCAGCTTGGGCCCAGCAGCAACATACGAGCAGTACTTC.

This rearrangement joins TRBV5-4 to TRBJ1-5; D unclear. This CDR3 spans 13 amino acids. CDR1 SGHNT and CDR2 YYREEE come from the germline V gene (reference sequence). V was shortened by 0 bases and J by 8 bases, with 9 bases between the two germline ends. The CDR3 sequence: CASSLAGNEPQHF. CDR3 nucleotides: TGTGCCAGCAGCTTGGCGGGAAATGAGCCCCAGCATTTT.

The rearrangement links TRBV5-5 to TRBJ1-1; D might be TRBD1 (6 bases). Germline V gene data show CDR1 as SGHKS and CDR2 as YYEKEE (reference sequence). The CDR3 has 13 amino acids. The V and J ends lost 4 bases and 7 bases respectively, with 14 bases between them. The CDR3 loop is CASSLQGISEAFF. CDR3 DNA: TGTGCCAGCAGCCTACAGGGTATCAGTGAAGCTTTCTTT.